The sequence of this T cell receptor (beta chain) was determined in a study of early T cells in non-severe SARS-CoV-2 infection. Study in general: Sequencing used unsorted whole-blood bulk RNA, so chains lack pairing.

Whole-study findings and limits: Matching against VDJdb likely underestimated virus-specific expansions, favoring anti-spike CD8.

Researchers attached unique molecular identifiers to individual cDNA molecules. TCRdb processed the 5' RACE reads anew with MiXCR; each CDR3 protein has one entry. The data show some 48,000 distinct CDR3 sequences, approximately 7.5% seen once. Trimming took 4 bases from V and 6 from J; bases not matched to a gene: 8. The CDR3 contains 14 residues. The germline V gene has CDR1 SQVTM and CDR2 ANQGSEA. This clonotype came up many times. Its antigen is unidentified. The sequenced sample was whole blood. The rearrangement links TRBV29-1 to TRBJ1-1; 10 bases are shared with TRBD1. The sequence derives from an adult who was a healthcare worker with PCR-confirmed SARS-CoV-2 infection or an uninfected control (not recorded which). The CDR3 is CSVGGQGRSAEAFF. CDR3 in DNA: TGCAGCGTTGGGGGACAGGGGCGCAGCGCTGAAGCTTTCTTT.